The 5 T cell receptor beta chains reported below all come from one sample, sequenced in a study of response to subunit inactivated influenza vaccine. TCRdb reprocessed the RT-PCR reads via MiXCR and lists one record per CDR3 protein. The sample carries around 850,000 distinct CDR3 sequences, roughly 20% recorded once. Sequencing used PBMCs from blood, obtained about 5 days after vaccination. The source of these receptors is a man aged 50-60 years who received an inactivated influenza vaccine.

CDR3 in DNA: TGCAGTGCTAGTGGTCAGCGGGGGGGCGTCACAGATACGCAGTATTTT. Amino acid sequence: CSASGQRGGVTDTQYF. The rearrangement uses TRBV20-1 and TRBJ2-3; 10 bases agree with TRBD2. Per the germline V gene, CDR1 is DFQATT and CDR2 is SNEGSKA (reference sequence). The CDR3 length is 16 residues. Trimming removed 3 bases from V and 2 bases from J; junction bases left unmatched: 8.

A few counts support this clonotype. The J gene is TRBJ2-3, the V gene TRBV5-1; 8 bases agree with TRBD2. This CDR3 is built from 16 residues. Trimming cost V 1 base and J 2 bases; bases outside gene matches: 6. Germline CDR1 reads SGHRS; CDR2 reads YFSETQ. The CDR3 DNA sequence: TGCGCCAGCAGCTTGACGACGGGGGGGCTCACAGATACGCAGTATTTT. It encodes CASSLTTGGLTDTQYF.

V and J are TRBV20-1 and TRBJ2-3; D call uncertain. The CDR3 is 12 residues long. Trimming took 5 bases from V and 5 from J, leaving 11 bases between them. Germline CDR1 is DFQATT and CDR2 is SNEGSKA (reference sequence). This CDR3 is CSADAVKDTQYF. The CDR3 DNA sequence: TGCAGTGCTGACGCGGTAAAAGATACGCAGTATTTT.

The chain combines TRBV29-1 with TRBJ1-1; D possibly corresponds to TRBD1 (5 bases). Trimming pared 4 bases from V and 3 bases from J, leaving 21 bases between. This CDR3 contains 16 residues. CDR1 is SQVTM and CDR2 is ANQGSEA in the germline V gene. DNA of the CDR3: TGCAGCGTTGCCCCGTTCGGGGGAAGAGTGGACACTGAAGCTTTCTTT. Its protein is CSVAPFGGRVDTEAFF. The full variable domain, its missing parts supplied by reference TRBV29-1 and TRBJ1-1, is SAVISQKPSRDICQRGTSLTIQCQVDSQVTMMFWYRQQPGQSLTLIATANQGSEATYESGFVIDKFPISRPNLTFSTLTVSNMSPEDSSIYLCSVAPFGGRVDTEAFFGQGTRLTVV.

The rearrangement joins TRBV20-1 to TRBJ2-1, with unresolved D. Trimming stripped 2 bases from V and 9 bases from J, with 5 bases between. The germline V gene has CDR1 DFQATT and CDR2 SNEGSKA (reference sequence). The CDR3 totals 10 residues. This CDR3 reads CSARLSEQFF. CDR3 DNA: TGCAGTGCTAGATTGAGTGAGCAGTTCTTC.